This T cell receptor (beta chain) was identified in a study of cytomegalovirus exposure and HLA in healthy donors. Primers for the PCR totalled 60 Vbeta and 13 Jbeta. Some clones are missing from TCRdb's copy, which holds only in-frame ones; the method was immunoSEQ multiplex PCR. This table holds tens of thousands of clones, roughly 70% found once. Germline CDR1 and CDR2: MGHRA and YSYEKL. The CDR3 spans 14 residues. Between the trimmed V and J ends, which lost 3 bases and 4 bases, there was a span of 12 bases. This clone was recorded a few times. The chain joins TRBV4-1 to TRBJ1-1; D possibly corresponds to TRBD1 (5 bases). Sequenced sample: PBMCs. The sequence derives from a man between 65 and 85 years old in good health and CMV-seronegative. The DNA of the CDR3 is TGCGCCAGCAGCCATCGGCTTGGGGCCACTGAAGCTTTCTTT. It yields the protein CASSHRLGATEAFF.